One and the same sample provided the 2 T cell receptor beta chains below, sequenced in a study of identifying expanded T cells in peripheral blood. Profiling relied on immunoSEQ multiplex PCR, and the TCRdb table lists in-frame clones only, not all of them. The table includes roughly 78,000 clones, roughly 88% detected once. The sequenced sample was blood. The receptor set was obtained from a person aged 18 to 69 in good health.

The chain joins TRBV6-6 to TRBJ1-3, with 7 nucleotides matching TRBD1. CDR3 length: 14 residues. With V trimmed by 5 bases and J by 4 bases, 5 bases remained unmatched. The germline gives CDR1 MNHNY, CDR2 SVGAGI (reference sequence). The CDR3, as DNA: TGTGCCAGCAGTATCCAGACAGGGGGAAACACCATATATTTT. It translates to CASSIQTGGNTIYF.

The chain combines TRBV5-5 with TRBJ1-2, with 8 bases matching TRBD1. The length of the CDR3 is 14 residues. Germline V lookup: CDR1 SGHKS, CDR2 YYEKEE (reference sequence). V trimming: 4 bases; J trimming: 3 bases; junction bases outside the gene matches: 5. In DNA, the CDR3 is TGTGCCAGCAGCACAGCGACAGGGGACTATGGCTACACCTTC. Its translation: CASSTATGDYGYTF.